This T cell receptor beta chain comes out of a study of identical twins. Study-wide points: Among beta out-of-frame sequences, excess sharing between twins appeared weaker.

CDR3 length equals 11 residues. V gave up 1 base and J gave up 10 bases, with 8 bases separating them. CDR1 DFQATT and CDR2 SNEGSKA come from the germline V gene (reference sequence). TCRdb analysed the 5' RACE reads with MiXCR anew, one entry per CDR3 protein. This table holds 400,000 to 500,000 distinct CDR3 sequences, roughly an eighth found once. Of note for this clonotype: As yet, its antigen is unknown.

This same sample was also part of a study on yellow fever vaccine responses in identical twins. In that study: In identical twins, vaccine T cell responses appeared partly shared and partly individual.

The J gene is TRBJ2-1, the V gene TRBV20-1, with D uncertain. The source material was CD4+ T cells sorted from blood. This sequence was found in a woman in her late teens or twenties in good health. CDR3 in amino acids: CSARAGTEQFF. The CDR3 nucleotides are TGCAGTGCTAGAGCTGGAACCGAGCAGTTCTTC.